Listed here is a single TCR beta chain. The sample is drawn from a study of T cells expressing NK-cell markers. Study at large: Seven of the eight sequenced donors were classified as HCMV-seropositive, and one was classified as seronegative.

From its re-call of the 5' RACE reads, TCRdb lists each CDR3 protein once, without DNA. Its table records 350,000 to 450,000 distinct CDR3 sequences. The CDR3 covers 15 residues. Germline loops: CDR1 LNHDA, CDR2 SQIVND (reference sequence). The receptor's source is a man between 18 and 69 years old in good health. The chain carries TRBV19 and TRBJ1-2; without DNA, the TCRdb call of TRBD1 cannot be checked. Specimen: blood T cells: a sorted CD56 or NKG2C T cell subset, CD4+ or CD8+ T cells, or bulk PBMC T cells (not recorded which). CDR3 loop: CASRSGTPRAYGYTF.